A selection of T cell receptor beta chains follows, all from one sample in a study of shared clonotypes between healthy human individuals. TCRdb's copy holds only in-frame clones and misses some; the assay was immunoSEQ multiplex PCR. The sample lists 330,000 or so clones; roughly 70% were seen once. The specimen was memory CD4+ T cells sorted from blood. These receptors all come from a man in his thirties or forties in good health. CDR3s include the opening cysteine and the closing phenylalanine or tryptophan. The D gene is left open where the match is weak. The size of a clone is reported for some rows only, either as once, few or many, or as a class for expanded clones.

TRBJ1-2 TRBV10-2 TRBD1 - CASSEDRVGGYTF TGCGCCAGCAGTGAGGACAGGGTAGGTGGCTACACCTTC
TRBJ1-5 TRBV27 - - CASSPSASPYSNQPQHF TGTGCCAGCAGCCCATCAGCCTCCCCGTATAGCAATCAGCCCCAGCATTTT
TRBJ2-5 TRBV11-2 - - CASRPDPAGGTQYF TGTGCCAGCAGACCCGACCCCGCAGGAGGGACCCAGTACTTC
TRBJ2-3 TRBV5-6 TRBD1 - CASSYRRGNTDTQYF TGTGCCAGCAGCTATCGCAGGGGGAACACAGATACGCAGTATTTT
TRBJ2-2 TRBV18 TRBD1 - CASSGFPGQRGTGELFF TGTGCCAGCTCAGGTTTTCCGGGACAGCGAGGCACCGGGGAGCTGTTTTTT
TRBJ2-5 TRBV7-8 - - CASSPRQSLETQYF TGTGCCAGCAGCCCAAGACAGTCCTTGGAGACCCAGTACTTC
TRBJ2-5 TRBV27 TRBD2 - CASSFVLAGEETQYF TGTGCCAGCAGTTTTGTCCTAGCGGGAGAAGAGACCCAGTACTTC
TRBJ1-2 TRBV7-2 - - CASSTLTGIGYGYTF TGTGCCAGCAGCACGTTGACCGGAATCGGGTATGGCTACACCTTC
TRBJ1-5 TRBV6-1 TRBD1 - CASRPGGGQPQHF TGTGCCAGCAGACCAGGGGGAGGACAGCCCCAGCATTTT
TRBJ2-2 TRBV7-9 - - CASSGAYTGELFF TGTGCCAGCTCAGGGGCTTACACCGGGGAGCTGTTTTTT
TRBJ2-1 TRBV9 - - CASSPSLSSYNEQFF TGTGCCAGCAGCCCTAGTCTGAGCTCCTACAATGAGCAGTTCTTC
TRBJ2-7 TRBV4-2 TRBD1 many CASSQASDRGLRYEQYF TGTGCCAGCAGCCAAGCCTCGGACAGGGGGCTTCGGTACGAGCAGTACTTC
TRBJ2-1 TRBV7-8 TRBD2 - CASSLRGSGSSYNEQFF TGTGCCAGCAGCTTAAGAGGTAGCGGGAGCTCCTACAATGAGCAGTTCTTC
TRBJ1-5 TRBV7-8 - - CASRLTGNQPQHF TGTGCCAGCAGATTAACAGGAAATCAGCCCCAGCATTTT
TRBJ2-4 TRBV28 - few CASSLELVAKNIQYF TGTGCCAGCAGTCTGGAACTGGTAGCCAAAAACATTCAGTACTTC
TRBJ2-3 TRBV7-2 - - CASSLKASGDSDTQYF TGTGCCAGCAGCTTAAAGGCATCGGGGGACTCCGATACGCAGTATTTT
TRBJ2-3 TRBV5-6 - many CASSFGTESTDTQYF TGTGCCAGCAGCTTTGGGACTGAAAGCACAGATACGCAGTATTTT
TRBJ1-1 TRBV19 - - CATSRPTEAFF TGTGCCACCTCACGACCCACTGAAGCTTTCTTT
TRBJ2-6 TRBV5-6 - - CASWIGNSQSRANVLTF TGTGCCAGCTGGATTGGCAATTCACAAAGTCGGGCCAACGTCCTGACTTTC
TRBJ2-7 TRBV28 TRBD1 - CASSQDRRYEQYF TGTGCCAGCAGCCAGGACAGGCGCTACGAGCAGTACTTC
TRBJ1-2 TRBV2 TRBD1 - CASSGDRINRYTF TGTGCCAGCAGTGGGGACAGGATCAACCGCTACACCTTC
TRBJ2-5 TRBV10-2 TRBD1 few CGTGWSQETQYF TGTGGGACAGGGTGGTCCCAAGAGACCCAGTACTTC
TRBJ1-2 TRBV20-1 - - CIPWSAGYTF TGCATCCCATGGTCCGCGGGCTACACCTTC
TRBJ2-1 TRBV7-2 - - CASRRGNEQFF TGTGCCAGCAGGAGGGGGAATGAGCAGTTCTTC
TRBJ2-7 TRBV28 - once CATGLAYEQYF TGTGCGACGGGGCTAGCCTACGAGCAGTACTTC
TRBJ2-1 TRBV6-1 - - CASRSTPMGGEQFF TGTGCCAGCCGATCTACCCCCATGGGAGGTGAGCAGTTCTTC
TRBJ2-7 TRBV29-1 TRBD2 - CSRKVGPGLAAPYEQYF TGCAGCAGAAAAGTTGGTCCGGGACTAGCGGCTCCCTACGAGCAGTACTTC
TRBJ2-7 TRBV5-1 TRBD1 - CASSYGTGVSEEQYF TGCGCCAGCAGCTACGGGACAGGGGTGTCGGAAGAGCAGTACTTC
TRBJ2-2 TRBV10-1 - - CAKLPGELFF TGCGCCAAATTACCCGGGGAGCTGTTTTTT
TRBJ1-1 TRBV19 - - CASTLGWGANTEAFF TGTGCCAGTACTCTCGGGTGGGGCGCGAACACTGAAGCTTTCTTT
TRBJ2-2 TRBV5-1 TRBD2 many CASSLSSGSRKGAGELFF TGCGCCAGCAGCTTATCTAGCGGGAGCCGAAAGGGGGCCGGGGAGCTGTTTTTT
TRBJ2-7 TRBV4-1 TRBD1 - CASSQVTGSNEQYF TGCGCCAGCAGCCAGGTGACAGGGAGCAACGAGCAGTACTTC
TRBJ2-2 TRBV10-2 TRBD2 - CASSLTSGRGTGELFF TGCGCCAGCTCCCTAACTAGCGGGAGGGGCACCGGGGAGCTGTTTTTT
TRBJ2-5 TRBV5-6 - - CASSLDETQYF TGTGCCAGCAGCTTGGATGAGACCCAGTACTTC
TRBJ2-1 TRBV7-8 - - CASSLGGGSVSYNEQFF TGTGCCAGCAGCTTAGGCGGTGGGAGTGTGTCCTACAATGAGCAGTTCTTC
TRBJ2-5 TRBV5-4 - - CASSLAGGRETQYF TGTGCCAGCAGCTTGGCCGGCGGGCGAGAGACCCAGTACTTC